The TCR beta chain under discussion was sequenced for a study of spatial heterogeneity in lung cancer. Whole-study results and caveats: Tracking of tumor mutation counts was seen in expanded intratumoral alpha and beta TCR counts. Ubiquitous and regional expanded TCR counts mirrored ubiquitous and regional nonsynonymous mutation counts, respectively.

TCRdb used MiXCR to reprocess the 5' RACE reads, holding one entry per CDR3 protein. The sample records about 3,000 distinct CDR3 sequences, 6% to 7% being singletons. Time point defined: sample taken at primary tumor resection. The roughly 68 donors had untreated early-stage non-small cell lung cancer. This clonotype qualifies as medium-sized. Its specificity is not known. Trimming took 10 bases from V and 5 from J, leaving 13 bases between them. The CDR3 runs 12 residues. Per germline, CDR1 MNHEY and CDR2 SVGEGT. The input for sequencing was lung tumor tissue, taken at surgery. This chain uses TRBV6-2 or TRBV6-3 with TRBJ2-3, with a possible D match to TRBD1 (6 bases). This clonotype was sampled from a male donor with early-stage non-small cell lung cancer. The CDR3 nucleotides are TGTGCCACCTCAGGGGAAAGAGATACGCAGTATTTT. The encoded protein is CATSGERDTQYF.